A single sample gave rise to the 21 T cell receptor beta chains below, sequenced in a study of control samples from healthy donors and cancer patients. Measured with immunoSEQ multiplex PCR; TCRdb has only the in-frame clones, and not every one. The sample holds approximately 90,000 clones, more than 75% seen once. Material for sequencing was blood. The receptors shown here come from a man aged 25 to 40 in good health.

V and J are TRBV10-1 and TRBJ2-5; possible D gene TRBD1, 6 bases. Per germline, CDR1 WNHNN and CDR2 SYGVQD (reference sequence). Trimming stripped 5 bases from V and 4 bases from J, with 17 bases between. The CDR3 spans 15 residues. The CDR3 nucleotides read TGCGCCAGCAGTCCCCGTACAGGGAACGGAGAGACCCAGTACTTC. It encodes CASSPRTGNGETQYF.

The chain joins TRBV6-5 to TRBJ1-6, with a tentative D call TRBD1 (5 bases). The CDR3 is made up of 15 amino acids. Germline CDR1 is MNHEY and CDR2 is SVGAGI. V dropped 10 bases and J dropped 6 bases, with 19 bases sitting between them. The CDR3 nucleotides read TGTGCCACTCAACTACAGCGGGGGGTTAATTCACCCCTCCACTTT. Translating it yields CATQLQRGVNSPLHF.

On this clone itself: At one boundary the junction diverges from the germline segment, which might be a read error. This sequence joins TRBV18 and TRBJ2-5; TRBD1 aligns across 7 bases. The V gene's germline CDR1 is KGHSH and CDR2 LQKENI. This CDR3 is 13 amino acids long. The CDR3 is CASSPRTGENQYF. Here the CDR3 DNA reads TGTGCCAGCTCACCACGGACAGGAGAGAACCAGTACTTC.

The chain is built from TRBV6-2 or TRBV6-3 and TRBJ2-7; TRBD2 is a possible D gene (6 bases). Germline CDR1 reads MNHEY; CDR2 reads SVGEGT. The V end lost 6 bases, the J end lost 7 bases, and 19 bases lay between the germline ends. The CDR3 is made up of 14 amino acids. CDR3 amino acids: CASSPYAGIREQYV. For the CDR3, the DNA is TGTGCCAGCAGCCCCTACGCGGGGATCAGGGAGCAGTACGTC.

The CDR3 spells CASSYSRGGSGGYTF. In DNA form, the CDR3 reads TGTGCCAGCAGTTACTCGAGGGGGGGGTCTGGAGGCTACACCTTC. The chain joins TRBV6-5 to TRBJ1-2; D possibly corresponds to TRBD1 (6 bases). This CDR3 contains 15 residues. Trimming cost V 0 bases and J 8 bases, with 16 bases left between them. Germline-derived CDR1 and CDR2 are MNHEY and SVGAGI.

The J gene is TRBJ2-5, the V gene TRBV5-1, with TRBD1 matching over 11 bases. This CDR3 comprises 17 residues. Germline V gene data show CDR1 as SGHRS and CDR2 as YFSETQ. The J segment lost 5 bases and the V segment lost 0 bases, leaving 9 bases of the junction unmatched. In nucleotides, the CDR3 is TGCGCCAGCAGCTTGGCCACCCGGACAGGGGGCCTGGAGACCCAGTACTTC. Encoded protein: CASSLATRTGGLETQYF.

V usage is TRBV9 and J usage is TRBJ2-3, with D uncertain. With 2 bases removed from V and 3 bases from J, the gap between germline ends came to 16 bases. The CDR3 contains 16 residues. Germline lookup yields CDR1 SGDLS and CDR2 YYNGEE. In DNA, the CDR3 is TGTGCCAGCAGCGTCCAATTGGGTAGAACGACAGATACGCAGTATTTT. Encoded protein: CASSVQLGRTTDTQYF.

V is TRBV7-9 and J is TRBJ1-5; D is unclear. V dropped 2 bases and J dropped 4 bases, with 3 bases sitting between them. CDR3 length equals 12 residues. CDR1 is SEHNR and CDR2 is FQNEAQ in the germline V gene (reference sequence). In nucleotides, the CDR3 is TGTGCCAGCAGCTTACAGAATCAGCCCCAGCATTTT. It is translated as CASSLQNQPQHF.

DNA of the CDR3: TGTGCCAGCAGTTACTCGGGTCACTGGAGCACAGATACGCAGTATTTT. It specifies CASSYSGHWSTDTQYF. The chain carries TRBV6-5 and TRBJ2-3; D not resolved. This CDR3 comprises 16 residues. Germline V CDR1 and CDR2: MNHEY, SVGAGI. V lost 0 bases and J lost 0, with 10 bases in between.

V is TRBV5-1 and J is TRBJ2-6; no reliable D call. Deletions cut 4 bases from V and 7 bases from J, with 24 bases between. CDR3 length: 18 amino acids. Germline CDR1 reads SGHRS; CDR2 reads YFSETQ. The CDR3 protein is CASSPDPYSTLRANVLTF. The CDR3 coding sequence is TGCGCCAGCAGCCCCGACCCATACAGCACCCTTCGTGCCAACGTCCTGACTTTC.

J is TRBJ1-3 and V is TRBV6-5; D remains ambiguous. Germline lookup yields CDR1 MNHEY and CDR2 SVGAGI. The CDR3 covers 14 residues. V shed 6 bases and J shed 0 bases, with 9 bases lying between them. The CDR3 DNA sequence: TGTGCCAGCAGCCCACAGTCCTCTGGAAACACCATATATTTT. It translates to CASSPQSSGNTIYF.

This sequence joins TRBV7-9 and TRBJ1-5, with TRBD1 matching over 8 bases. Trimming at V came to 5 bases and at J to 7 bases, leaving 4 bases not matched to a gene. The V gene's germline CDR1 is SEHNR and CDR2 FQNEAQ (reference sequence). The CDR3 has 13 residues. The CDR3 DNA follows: TGTGCCAGCAGCCCAGGGGGCGTGCAGCCCCAGCATTTT. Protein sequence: CASSPGGVQPQHF. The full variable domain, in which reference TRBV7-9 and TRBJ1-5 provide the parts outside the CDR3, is DTGVSQNPRHKITKRGQNVTFRCDPISEHNRLYWYRQTLGQGPEFLTYFQNEAQLEKSRLLSDRFSAERPKGSFSTLEIQRTEQGDSAMYLCASSPGGVQPQHFGDGTRLSIL.

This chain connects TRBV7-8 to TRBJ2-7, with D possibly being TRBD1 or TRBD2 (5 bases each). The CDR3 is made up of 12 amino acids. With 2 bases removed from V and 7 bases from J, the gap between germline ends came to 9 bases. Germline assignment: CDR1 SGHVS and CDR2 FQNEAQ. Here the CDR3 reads CASSLRGGEQYF. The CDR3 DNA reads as TGTGCCAGCAGCTTAAGGGGCGGGGAGCAGTACTTC.

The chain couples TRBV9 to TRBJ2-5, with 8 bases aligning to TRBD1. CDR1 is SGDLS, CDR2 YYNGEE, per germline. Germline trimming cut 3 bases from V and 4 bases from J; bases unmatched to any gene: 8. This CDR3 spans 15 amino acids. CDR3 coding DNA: TGTGCCAGCAGCGCGACAGGGGTTTGGGGAGAGACCCAGTACTTC. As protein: CASSATGVWGETQYF.

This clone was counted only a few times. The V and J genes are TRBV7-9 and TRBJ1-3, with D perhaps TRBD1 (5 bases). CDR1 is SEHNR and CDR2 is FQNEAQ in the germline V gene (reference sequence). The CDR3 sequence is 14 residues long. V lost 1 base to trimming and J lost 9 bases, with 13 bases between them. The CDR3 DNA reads TGTGCCAGCAGCTTAGGAGGGGATCGCGGCACCATATATTTT. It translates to CASSLGGDRGTIYF.

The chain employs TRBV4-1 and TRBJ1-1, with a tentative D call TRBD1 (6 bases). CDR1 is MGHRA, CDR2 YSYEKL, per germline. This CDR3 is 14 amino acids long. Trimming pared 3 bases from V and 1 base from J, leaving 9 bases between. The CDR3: CASSHRGGNTEAFF. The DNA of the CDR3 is TGCGCCAGCAGCCACAGGGGTGGGAACACTGAAGCTTTCTTT.

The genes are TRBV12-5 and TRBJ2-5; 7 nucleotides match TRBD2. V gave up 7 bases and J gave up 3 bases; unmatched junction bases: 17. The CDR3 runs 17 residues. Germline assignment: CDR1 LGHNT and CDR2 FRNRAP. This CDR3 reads CASAPGVAGGMEETQYF. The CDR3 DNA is TGTGCTAGTGCCCCCGGAGTAGCGGGCGGTATGGAAGAGACCCAGTACTTC.

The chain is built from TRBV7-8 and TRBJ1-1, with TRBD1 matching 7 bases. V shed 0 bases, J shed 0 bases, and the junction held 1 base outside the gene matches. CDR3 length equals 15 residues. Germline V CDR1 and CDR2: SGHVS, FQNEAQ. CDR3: CASSLAGQMNTEAFF. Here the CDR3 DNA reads TGTGCCAGCAGCTTAGCGGGACAGATGAACACTGAAGCTTTCTTT.

The CDR3 loop reads CASSYIGNQPQHF. The CDR3 bases are TGTGCCAGCAGTTACATAGGGAATCAGCCCCAGCATTTT. The V and J genes are TRBV6-6 and TRBJ1-5, with unresolved D. Germline CDR1 MNHNY, CDR2 SVGAGI (reference sequence). The CDR3 runs 13 residues. V was shortened by 2 bases and J by 4 bases, with 6 bases between the two germline ends.

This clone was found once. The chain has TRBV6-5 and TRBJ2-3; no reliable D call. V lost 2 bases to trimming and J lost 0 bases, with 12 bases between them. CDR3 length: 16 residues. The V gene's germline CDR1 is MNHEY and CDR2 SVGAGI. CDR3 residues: CASSYDIATSTDTQYF. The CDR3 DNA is TGTGCCAGCAGTTACGATATTGCCACTAGCACAGATACGCAGTATTTT.

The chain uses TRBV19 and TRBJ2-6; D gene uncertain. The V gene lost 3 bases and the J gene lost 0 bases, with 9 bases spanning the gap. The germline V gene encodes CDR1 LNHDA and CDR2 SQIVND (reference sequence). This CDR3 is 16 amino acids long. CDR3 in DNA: TGTGCCAGTAGTATTGGCAGATTCTCTGGGGCCAACGTCCTGACTTTC. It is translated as CASSIGRFSGANVLTF.